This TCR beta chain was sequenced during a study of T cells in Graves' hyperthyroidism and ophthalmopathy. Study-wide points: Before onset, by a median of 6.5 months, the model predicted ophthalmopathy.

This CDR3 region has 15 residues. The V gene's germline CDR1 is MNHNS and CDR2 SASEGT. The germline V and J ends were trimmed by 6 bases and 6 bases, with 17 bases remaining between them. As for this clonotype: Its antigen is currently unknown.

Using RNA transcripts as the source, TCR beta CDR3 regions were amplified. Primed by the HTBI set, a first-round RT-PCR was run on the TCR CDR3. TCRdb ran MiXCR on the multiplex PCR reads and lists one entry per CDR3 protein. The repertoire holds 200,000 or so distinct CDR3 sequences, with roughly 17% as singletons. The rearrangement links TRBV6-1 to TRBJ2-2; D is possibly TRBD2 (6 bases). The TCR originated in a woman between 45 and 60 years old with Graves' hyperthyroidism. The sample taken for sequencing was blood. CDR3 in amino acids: CASSTSQEGPGELFF. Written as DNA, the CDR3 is TGTGCCAGCAGCACCTCTCAGGAGGGCCCCGGGGAGCTGTTTTTT.